This T cell receptor beta chain was sequenced for a study of OX40 agonist ivuxolimab in advanced cancers. Study-level information: Participants, 70% to 90% male, averaged roughly 60 years of age, ranging from about 23 to 90. Partial responses were seen in three patients, one with hepatocellular carcinoma and two with cutaneous melanoma.

The study sampled blood at baseline, cycle 4 day 1, and cycle 7 day 1. Broader study findings: Clonal expansion was seen in CD4+ and CD8+ blood T cells by week 6 at 0.1 to 3.0 mg/kg.

Assay: immunoSEQ multiplex PCR; the TCRdb copy retains only in-frame clones and omits some. The sample contains fewer than 65,000 clones, 80% of which appear only once. With respect to this clone: As yet, its antigen is unknown.

The CDR3 covers 16 residues. Trimming at V came to 3 bases and at J to 5 bases, leaving 9 bases not matched to a gene. Germline values: CDR1 LNHDA, CDR2 SQIVND (reference sequence). The receptor comes from an adult with an advanced solid tumor such as melanoma, head and neck, liver or kidney cancer. The chain joins TRBV19 to TRBJ2-1, with 8 nucleotides matching TRBD2. The material was CD4+ or CD8+ T cells sorted from blood, obtained in a trial of the OX40 agonist ivuxolimab. The CDR3 nucleotides read TGTGCCAGTAGTATCTTAAGCGGGGGCCCCAACAATGAGCAGTTCTTC. This codes for CASSILSGGPNNEQFF. Variable domain in full (rest from reference TRBV19 and TRBJ2-1): DGGITQSPKYLFRKEGQNVTLSCEQNLNHDAMYWYRQDPGQGLRLIYYSQIVNDFQKGDIAEGYSVSREKKESFPLTVTSAQKNPTAFYLCASSILSGGPNNEQFFGPGTRLTVL.